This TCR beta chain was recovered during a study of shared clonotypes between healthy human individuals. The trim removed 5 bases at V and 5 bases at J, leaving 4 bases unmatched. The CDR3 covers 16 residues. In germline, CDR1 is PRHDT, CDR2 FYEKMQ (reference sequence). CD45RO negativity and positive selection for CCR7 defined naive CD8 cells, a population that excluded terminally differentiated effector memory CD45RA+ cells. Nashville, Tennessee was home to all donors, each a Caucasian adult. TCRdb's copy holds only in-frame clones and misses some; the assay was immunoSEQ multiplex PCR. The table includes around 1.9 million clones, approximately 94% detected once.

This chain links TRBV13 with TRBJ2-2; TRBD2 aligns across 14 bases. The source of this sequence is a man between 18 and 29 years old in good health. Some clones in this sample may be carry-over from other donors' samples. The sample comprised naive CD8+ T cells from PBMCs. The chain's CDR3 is CASSPGTSGSTGELFF. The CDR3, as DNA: TGTGCCAGCAGCCCCGGGACTAGCGGGAGTACCGGGGAGCTGTTTTTT.